What follows are 4 T cell receptor beta chains derived from one specimen sequenced in a study of blood T cell repertoires in COVID-19. Clones were sequenced by immunoSEQ multiplex PCR, and TCRdb holds only the in-frame ones, with some missing. The table has 150,000 or so clones, roughly three quarters seen once. The specimen sequenced was peripheral blood. These receptors were obtained from an older woman with COVID-19, enrolled during active disease.

J is TRBJ2-7 and V is TRBV6-5; 8 bases fit TRBD1. The germline V gene has CDR1 MNHEY and CDR2 SVGAGI. The V segment lost 7 bases and the J segment 6 bases; nucleotides outside the gene matches: 14. CDR3 size: 15 residues. The CDR3 DNA follows: TGTGCCAGCAAGATGACCGGGACAGGTGAGATCGAGCAGTACTTC. Translation gives CASKMTGTGEIEQYF.

This clone has more than one count but fewer than ten. The chain uses TRBV29-1 and TRBJ2-5; 7 bases are shared with TRBD2. J lost 3 bases, V lost 6 bases, and 4 bases had no gene match. Germline CDR1 reads SQVTM; CDR2 reads ANQGSEA. This CDR3 has 12 amino acids. The CDR3 is CSVKAGKETQYF. Written as DNA, the CDR3 is TGCAGCGTCAAAGCGGGGAAAGAGACCCAGTACTTC.

V usage is TRBV2 and J usage is TRBJ1-2, with TRBD1 matching over 10 bases. Germline CDR1 and CDR2: SNHLY and FYNNEI. The CDR3 spans 13 residues. With 7 bases clipped from V and 6 bases from J, the junction kept 5 bases outside the gene matches. The chain's CDR3 is CASTGTGEHGYTF. CDR3 coding DNA: TGTGCCAGCACCGGGACAGGGGAACATGGCTACACCTTC.

V gene TRBV15 combines with J gene TRBJ1-5, with a possible D match to TRBD1 (5 bases). V was pared by 0 bases and J by 8 bases, with 14 bases between. Germline V gene lookup returns CDR1 LNHNV and CDR2 YYDKDF (reference sequence). There are 15 residues in the CDR3. Written as DNA, the CDR3 is TGTGCCACCAGCAGAGATCTTCGGGGGTTGAAGCCCCAGCATTTT. As protein: CATSRDLRGLKPQHF.